This TCR beta chain was sequenced during a study of T cell repertoires in cytomegalovirus infection. On the study more broadly: Indications of both CMV infection and matching HLA type were provided by public TCR beta signatures. Study findings and constraints: HLA-C-restricted CMV clonotypes gave the most frequent clonotype in two of eight donors. Frequencies of public TCR beta families were cumulated, and this identified carriers of CMV plus the relevant HLA.

TCRdb redid the calling of the reads with MiXCR, one entry per CDR3 protein. The sample consists of about 360,000 distinct CDR3 sequences, 15% to 20% of them appearing once. This clonotype was counted only a few times. The antigen remains undetermined. The germline V gene has CDR1 MNHNS and CDR2 SASEGT. The CDR3 has 12 residues. V was trimmed by 5 bases and J by 8 bases, leaving 12 bases between them. This sequence joins TRBV6-1 and TRBJ1-2, with D perhaps TRBD1 (6 bases). The sequence came from a human donor in good health (CMV status not recorded). Some clones in this sample may be carry-over from other donors' samples. Sequencing was carried out using PBMCs. The CDR3 reads CASSPTQGGYTF. The CDR3 bases are TGTGCCAGCAGTCCGACTCAGGGGGGCTACACCTTC.